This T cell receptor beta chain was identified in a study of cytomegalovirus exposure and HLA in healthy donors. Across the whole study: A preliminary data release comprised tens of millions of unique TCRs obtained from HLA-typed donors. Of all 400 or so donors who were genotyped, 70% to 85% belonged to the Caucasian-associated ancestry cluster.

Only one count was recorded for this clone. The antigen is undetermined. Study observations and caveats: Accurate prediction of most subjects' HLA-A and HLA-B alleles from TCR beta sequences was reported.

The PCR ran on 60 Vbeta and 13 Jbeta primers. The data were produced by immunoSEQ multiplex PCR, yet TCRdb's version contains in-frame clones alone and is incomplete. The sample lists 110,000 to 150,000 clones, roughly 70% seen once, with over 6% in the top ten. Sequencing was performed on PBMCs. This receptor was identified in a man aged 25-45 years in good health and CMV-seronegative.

The CDR3 DNA sequence: TGTGCCAGTAGTCCCCGGACTAGCGGTACTAGCACAGATACGCAGTATTTT. As protein: CASSPRTSGTSTDTQYF. V usage is TRBV19 and J usage is TRBJ2-3; 10 bases are shared with TRBD2. V lost 5 bases and J lost 0; bases outside the gene matches: 8. The CDR3 has 17 residues. From germline, CDR1 is LNHDA and CDR2 SQIVND (reference sequence).